This TCR beta chain is from a study of spatial heterogeneity in lung cancer. For the study at large: Unique TCR and UMI combinations averaged more than ten appearances each in raw reads.

A distinct unique molecular identifier was carried by each TCR cDNA molecule. Each CDR3 protein is one row after TCRdb ran MiXCR on the 5' RACE reads. The sample shows several thousand distinct CDR3 sequences, about 2.9% of them seen only once. The sample's time point: sample taken at primary tumor resection. Untreated early-stage non-small cell lung cancer patients, 70 to 85 in total, were the donors. Whole RNA came from tumor, nontumor lung or frozen PBMC and was sequenced without being sorted. This clonotype is medium-sized within its sample. CDR1 is SQVTM, CDR2 ANQGSEA, per germline. The CDR3 length is 13 residues. With 5 bases removed from V and 4 bases from J, the gap between germline ends came to 12 bases.

This receptor was identified in a male donor with early-stage non-small cell lung cancer. This rearrangement joins TRBV29-1 to TRBJ2-1; perhaps TRBD2 as D (6 bases). The material sequenced was normal lung tissue next to the tumor, taken at surgery. The CDR3 coding sequence is TGCAGCGTTTTAGCGGATCTTTACAATGAGCAGTTCTTC. Protein product: CSVLADLYNEQFF.